The next 30 T cell receptor beta chains were all read from a single sample in a study of blood T cell repertoires in COVID-19. The method was immunoSEQ multiplex PCR; TCRdb's version includes in-frame clones alone and lacks a portion of them. The sample includes under 250,000 clones, around nine tenths of them seen just once. The specimen sequenced was peripheral blood. All receptors derive from a man aged 50 to 60 with COVID-19, enrolled during active disease.

This clone was picked up a small number of times. The chain has TRBV19 and TRBJ1-2; 7 positions agree with TRBD1. The CDR3 length is 14 residues. CDR1 and CDR2 from the germline V gene are LNHDA and SQIVND (reference sequence). J was trimmed by 5 bases and V by 5 bases; bases with no gene match: 8. The CDR3 protein is CASSPRTGKYGYTF. The CDR3 nucleotides are TGTGCCAGTAGTCCCCGGACAGGAAAATATGGCTACACCTTC.

The chain joins TRBV20-1 to TRBJ2-3; no clear D gene. Trimming shortened V by 6 bases and J by 5 bases, and 6 bases separated the two germline ends. The CDR3 sequence is 10 residues long. Germline-derived CDR1 and CDR2 are DFQATT and SNEGSKA (reference sequence). CDR3 residues: CSAARDTQYF. The CDR3 DNA is TGCAGTGCCGCGCGAGATACGCAGTATTTT.

The gene calls are TRBV6-2 or TRBV6-3 and TRBJ2-2, with D tentatively TRBD2 (6 bases). The CDR3 extends over 16 amino acids. Trimming pared 6 bases from V and 3 bases from J, leaving 17 bases between. Germline CDR1 and CDR2: MNHEY and SVGEGT. The CDR3 coding sequence is TGTGCCAGCAGCCCCACCGGGGGAACATACACCGGGGAGCTGTTTTTT. Its translation is CASSPTGGTYTGELFF.

V usage is TRBV3-1 (or the pseudogene TRBV3-2) and J usage is TRBJ1-2, with TRBD1 as a possible D gene (5 bases). V gave up 4 bases and J gave up 4 bases, with 13 bases separating them. There are 14 residues in the CDR3. Germline V gene lookup returns CDR1 LGHDT and CDR2 YNNKEL (reference sequence). DNA of the CDR3: TGTGCCAGCAGCCCACGGAGTCAGGGCTATGGCTACACCTTC. This gives the protein CASSPRSQGYGYTF.

This clone was picked up one time. This chain joins TRBV5-4 and TRBJ2-5; tentative D call: TRBD2 (6 bases). Germline-derived CDR1 and CDR2 are SGHNT and YYREEE (reference sequence). The CDR3 is made up of 15 amino acids. Trimming took off 3 bases at V and 4 bases at J, with 16 bases between the two ends. The CDR3 spells CASSSGGSLLETQYF. Here the CDR3 DNA reads TGTGCCAGCAGCTCCGGGGGATCCCTCCTAGAGACCCAGTACTTC.

The J gene is TRBJ2-3, the V gene TRBV7-3; D perhaps matches TRBD2 (5 bases). The length of the CDR3 is 13 residues. Germline V gene lookup returns CDR1 SGHTA and CDR2 FQGTGA. The V gene lost 1 base and the J gene lost 6 bases, with 8 bases spanning the gap. The DNA for the CDR3 is TGTGCCAGCAGCTTAAAGAGAGGGGATACGCAGTATTTT. This gives the protein CASSLKRGDTQYF.

J is TRBJ2-3 and V is TRBV7-2, with 7 bases that match TRBD2. V lost 2 bases to trimming and J lost 5 bases; unmatched junction nucleotides: 7. The CDR3 consists of 15 residues. Germline V gene lookup returns CDR1 SGHTA and CDR2 FQGNSA. CDR3 bases: TGTGCCAGCAGCTTACTCGCGGGAGTTCAAGATACGCAGTATTTT. Translating gives CASSLLAGVQDTQYF.

The V and J genes are TRBV5-4 and TRBJ1-6; D remains ambiguous. Germline values: CDR1 SGHNT, CDR2 YYREEE (reference sequence). CDR3 size: 15 residues. V was clipped by 5 bases and J by 7 bases, with 16 bases between them. The CDR3 loop is CASSQSGPENSPLHF. CDR3 bases: TGTGCCAGCAGTCAAAGTGGGCCAGAGAATTCACCCCTCCACTTT.

The chain uses TRBV7-9 and TRBJ1-4; D not resolved. CDR1 SEHNR and CDR2 FQNEAQ come from the germline V gene (reference sequence). Trimming cost V 0 bases and J 3 bases, with 11 bases left between them. The CDR3 covers 16 residues. The CDR3 spells CASSLAGSGPNEKLFF. CDR3 sequence (DNA): TGTGCCAGCAGCTTAGCGGGTAGCGGACCTAATGAAAAACTGTTTTTT.

The genes are TRBV5-1 and TRBJ2-7; a weak D match, TRBD1 (6 bases). Germline CDR1 reads SGHRS; CDR2 reads YFSETQ. The CDR3 runs to 15 residues. V was cut by 2 bases and J by 3 bases, with 15 bases left in between. The CDR3 bases are TGCGCCAGCAGCTTTGGGATTCAGGGGAACTACGAGCAGTACTTC. It yields the protein CASSFGIQGNYEQYF.

The rearrangement joins TRBV30 to TRBJ2-5; 11 bases map to TRBD2. The CDR3 has 14 residues. The V gene end was trimmed by 4 bases and the J gene end by 6 bases; junction bases not matched to a gene: 7. CDR1 and CDR2 from the germline V gene are GTSNPN and SVGIG (reference sequence). The CDR3 loop is CAWTSGGLGKTQYF. In DNA, the CDR3 is TGTGCCTGGACTAGCGGGGGGCTCGGAAAGACCCAGTACTTC.

This clone was detected once. The chain uses TRBV9 and TRBJ1-6; D gene ambiguous. V lost 0 bases and J 9 bases, leaving 13 bases between the germline ends. The CDR3 runs to 15 residues. Germline values: CDR1 SGDLS, CDR2 YYNGEE. The CDR3 nucleotides are TGTGCCAGCAGCGTAGTGGGCGATTTCGGTTCACCCCTCCACTTT. Encoded protein: CASSVVGDFGSPLHF.

The genes are TRBV27 and TRBJ1-1, with D uncertain. Germline-derived CDR1 and CDR2 are MNHEY and SMNVEV (reference sequence). There are 14 residues in the CDR3. The V and J ends lost 7 bases and 1 base respectively, with 13 bases between them. The CDR3 region has the DNA TGTGCCAGCACCTTGAGGAACGGGAACACTGAAGCTTTCTTT. This codes for CASTLRNGNTEAFF.

In its sample, this clone was seen a few times. The genes are TRBV28 and TRBJ1-5, with TRBD1 as a possible D gene (6 bases). Germline V lookup: CDR1 MDHEN, CDR2 SYDVKM. The ends were cut back, 9 bases at V and 9 bases at J, with 21 bases in the middle. The CDR3 has 14 residues. CDR3 nucleotide sequence: TGTGCCAGTGACGGGACACCCCGTTTAATGCCCCAGCATTTT. It encodes CASDGTPRLMPQHF. The full variable domain, in which reference TRBV28 and TRBJ1-5 provide the parts outside the CDR3, is DVKVTQSSRYLVKRTGEKVFLECVQDMDHENMFWYRQDPGLGLRLIYFSYDVKMKEKGDIPEGYSVSREKKERFSLILESASTNQTSMYLCASDGTPRLMPQHFGDGTRLSIL.

The gene calls are TRBV7-9 and TRBJ1-1, with 10 bases matching TRBD1. The CDR3 totals 18 residues. Germline assignment: CDR1 SEHNR and CDR2 FQNEAQ (reference sequence). V was pared by 3 bases and J by 0 bases, with 10 bases of the junction left unmatched. The CDR3 nucleotides are TGTGCCAGCAGCTTCGAGCGGGGGACAGGGGATTTGAACACTGAAGCTTTCTTT. This codes for CASSFERGTGDLNTEAFF.

The chain uses TRBV7-5 and TRBJ2-1; the D call of TRBD2 is as the table states it, not checked on the DNA. TRBV7-5 is given as a pseudogene. The length of the CDR3 is 10 residues. In DNA form, the CDR3 reads TGTGCCAGAAGCTTAGGAGCGCAGTTCTTC. Protein: CARSLGAQFF.

The chain carries TRBV7-8 and TRBJ2-5; 10 bases fit TRBD2. The junction had 15 bases not matched to a gene; V was cut back by 1 base and J by 7 bases. This CDR3 comprises 18 residues. CDR1 is SGHVS, CDR2 FQNEAQ, per germline. The DNA of the CDR3 is TGTGCCAGCAGCTTAGTAGGTCTCGCCGGGACTAGCGTAGTGACCCAGTACTTC. Protein product: CASSLVGLAGTSVVTQYF.

The V and J genes are TRBV27 and TRBJ2-2; D is undetermined. Germline CDR1 is MNHEY and CDR2 is SMNVEV (reference sequence). The CDR3 is made up of 15 amino acids. Trimming left V 5 bases short and J 0 bases short, with 10 bases between. In DNA form, the CDR3 reads TGTGCCAGCAGTCCAAACAGAGCGAACACCGGGGAGCTGTTTTTT. Residues: CASSPNRANTGELFF.

This clone was counted once. This rearrangement joins TRBV29-1 to TRBJ1-2, with D unresolved. Germline V lookup: CDR1 SQVTM, CDR2 ANQGSEA. This CDR3 region has 13 residues. The germline V and J ends were trimmed by 4 bases and 2 bases, with 11 bases remaining between them. CDR3 sequence reads: CSVVVSENYGYTF. CDR3 bases: TGCAGCGTTGTTGTCTCGGAGAACTATGGCTACACCTTC.

The chain couples TRBV2 to TRBJ2-1, with 7 bases matching TRBD2. CDR3 length: 13 amino acids. V lost 7 bases, J lost 10 bases, and 10 bases stayed unmatched. Germline CDR1 and CDR2: SNHLY and FYNNEI. As DNA, the CDR3 is TGTGCCAGCACCCCCATTGTGGGAGGGGAGCAGTTCTTC. It is translated as CASTPIVGGEQFF.

The V and J genes are TRBV4-3 and TRBJ2-7; TRBD1 agrees at 10 bases. V lost 4 bases and J lost 4; bases outside the gene matches: 4. Looked up from germline, CDR1 is LGHNA and CDR2 is YSLEER. The CDR3 contains 14 residues. CDR3 amino acids: CASSPGTGDYEQYF. The CDR3 DNA sequence: TGCGCCAGCAGCCCCGGGACAGGGGATTACGAGCAGTACTTC.

The chain joins TRBV28 to TRBJ2-5; no firm D call. Trimming cost V 5 bases and J 5 bases, with 9 bases left between them. Germline V gene lookup returns CDR1 MDHEN and CDR2 SYDVKM. CDR3 length: 12 residues. CDR3 residues: CASSEERETQYF. The CDR3 DNA sequence: TGTGCCAGCAGTGAAGAGAGGGAGACCCAGTACTTC.

The chain uses TRBV6-1 and TRBJ2-5; D is ambiguous. The length of the CDR3 is 13 residues. V was pared by 3 bases and J by 3 bases, with 8 bases between. Germline CDR1 reads MNHNS; CDR2 reads SASEGT. CDR3 protein: CASSENQKETQYF. The CDR3 nucleotides read TGTGCCAGCAGTGAGAACCAGAAAGAGACCCAGTACTTC.

V is TRBV6-1 and J is TRBJ1-5; D is undetermined. Germline CDR1 MNHNS, CDR2 SASEGT. This CDR3 region has 13 residues. V gave up 2 bases and J gave up 5 bases, with 7 bases separating them. The chain's CDR3 is CASSESVHQPQHF. Here the CDR3 DNA reads TGTGCCAGCAGTGAATCCGTTCATCAGCCCCAGCATTTT.

This rearrangement joins TRBV7-6 to TRBJ1-2; 8 bases map to TRBD1. Germline CDR1 reads SGHVS; CDR2 reads FNYEAQ. J lost 7 bases, V lost 5 bases, and 12 bases had no gene match. The CDR3 is 15 amino acids. The CDR3 loop reads CASSLSRQGMIGYTF. CDR3 in DNA: TGTGCCAGCAGCCTCAGCCGACAGGGGATGATTGGCTACACCTTC. Using reference TRBV7-6 and TRBJ1-2 for the parts outside the CDR3, the full variable domain is GAGVSQSPRYKVTKRGQDVALRCDPISGHVSLYWYRQALGQGPEFLTYFNYEAQQDKSGLPNDRFSAERPEGSISTLTIQRTEQRDSAMYRCASSLSRQGMIGYTFGSGTRLTVV.

The chain uses TRBV10-1 and TRBJ2-7, with a weak D call TRBD2 (6 bases). The CDR3 covers 15 residues. CDR1 is WNHNN and CDR2 is SYGVQD in the germline V gene (reference sequence). The V and J ends lost 3 bases and 4 bases respectively, with 16 bases between them. This CDR3 is CASSDQVGGVYEQYF. CDR3 nucleotides: TGCGCCAGCAGTGATCAGGTCGGAGGGGTGTACGAGCAGTACTTC.

The V and J genes are TRBV14 and TRBJ2-7, with D possibly TRBD1 on 6 matching bases. The V end lost 4 bases, the J end lost 2 bases, and 9 bases lay between the germline ends. The CDR3 has 13 residues. Germline assignment: CDR1 SGHDN and CDR2 FVKESK. DNA of the CDR3: TGTGCCAGCAGCCGCCGACAGGCCTACGAGCAGTACTTC. It yields the protein CASSRRQAYEQYF. The full variable domain, its missing parts supplied by reference TRBV14 and TRBJ2-7, is EAGVTQFPSHSVIEKGQTVTLRCDPISGHDNLYWYRRVMGKEIKFLLHFVKESKQDESGMPNNRFLAERTGGTYSTLKVQPAELEDSGVYFCASSRRQAYEQYFGPGTRLTVT.

The chain combines TRBV12-3 or TRBV12-4 with TRBJ2-5; perhaps TRBD1 as D (6 bases). The V end was cut by 6 bases, the J end by 5 bases, with 13 bases between. This CDR3 spans 13 amino acids. CDR3 nucleotides: TGTGCCAGCAGCCAAAACAGGGATGAGACCCAGTACTTC. Its protein product is CASSQNRDETQYF.

The rearrangement joins TRBV5-1 to TRBJ1-1; D is unresolved. Germline V CDR1 and CDR2: SGHRS, YFSETQ. Trimming left V 2 bases short and J 3 bases short, with 11 bases between. The length of the CDR3 is 14 residues. The DNA for the CDR3 is TGCGCCAGCAGCTTTTCTGAGGGCGACACTGAAGCTTTCTTT. Translating it yields CASSFSEGDTEAFF.

This CDR3 is CASSINKGQFNTGELFF. In nucleotides, the CDR3 is TGTGCCAGCAGTATCAACAAGGGACAGTTTAACACCGGGGAGCTGTTTTTT. The chain employs TRBV2 and TRBJ2-2; 7 nucleotides line up with TRBD1. CDR1 SNHLY and CDR2 FYNNEI come from the germline V gene. The CDR3 contains 17 residues. The V and J ends lost 5 bases and 2 bases, in that order; junction bases with no gene match: 11. Using reference TRBV2 and TRBJ2-2 for the parts outside the CDR3, the full variable domain is EPEVTQTPSHQVTQMGQEVILRCVPISNHLYFYWYRQILGQKVEFLVSFYNNEISEKSEIFDDQFSVERPDGSNFTLKIRSTKLEDSAMYFCASSINKGQFNTGELFFGEGSRLTVL.